Below are 9 T cell receptor beta chains sequenced from a single sample in a study of yellow fever vaccine responses in identical twins. Using its own MiXCR run on the RT-PCR reads, TCRdb lists one record per CDR3 protein. The sample includes 7,500 to 10,000 distinct CDR3 sequences, approximately 80% seen only once; the top ten take 2.1%. This specimen was T cells from blood (PBMCs), unsorted or a sorted subset (not recorded which), taken before or after yellow fever vaccination (not recorded which). All receptors derive from a woman aged 18-29 years who received the yellow fever vaccine.

The genes are TRBV4-1 and TRBJ1-3, with 10 positions matching TRBD1. Germline CDR1 and CDR2: MGHRA and YSYEKL. The CDR3 has 17 residues. V was pared by 2 bases and J by 2 bases, with 6 bases of the junction left unmatched. The CDR3: CASSQPWTGGTGNTIYF. In DNA form, the CDR3 reads TGCGCCAGCAGCCAACCCTGGACAGGGGGAACTGGAAACACCATATATTTT.

The CDR3 loop is CASRPRQGATDTQYF. The CDR3 DNA reads as TGTGCCAGTAGGCCAAGACAGGGGGCCACAGATACGCAGTATTTT. This chain links TRBV19 with TRBJ2-3, with TRBD1 matching over 10 bases. This CDR3 spans 15 amino acids. Unmatched junction bases numbered 5, after V lost 6 bases and J lost 2 bases. Germline assignment: CDR1 LNHDA and CDR2 SQIVND (reference sequence).

V gene TRBV2 combines with J gene TRBJ2-3; 11 bases fit TRBD2. Germline CDR1 reads SNHLY; CDR2 reads FYNNEI. Trimming took 4 bases from V and 5 from J; bases not matched to a gene: 11. The CDR3 sequence is 17 residues long. The CDR3 region is CASSALRLAGLVDTQYF. CDR3 coding DNA: TGTGCCAGCAGTGCCCTACGACTAGCGGGGCTAGTAGATACGCAGTATTTT. The variable domain in full, completed from reference TRBV2 and TRBJ2-3, reads EPEVTQTPSHQVTQMGQEVILRCVPISNHLYFYWYRQILGQKVEFLVSFYNNEISEKSEIFDDQFSVERPDGSNFTLKIRSTKLEDSAMYFCASSALRLAGLVDTQYFGPGTRLTVL.

The chain combines TRBV10-1 with TRBJ1-1, with no clear D. Germline V lookup: CDR1 WNHNN, CDR2 SYGVQD (reference sequence). Trimming removed 3 bases from V and 10 bases from J, with 0 bases in between. The CDR3 extends over 8 amino acids. The CDR3 loop is CASSEAFF. DNA of the CDR3: TGCGCCAGCAGTGAAGCTTTCTTT.

The chain is built from TRBV3-1 and TRBJ2-1; maybe TRBD1 (6 bases). V was shortened by 4 bases and J by 10 bases, with 17 bases between the two germline ends. Germline lookup yields CDR1 LGHDT and CDR2 YNNKEL (reference sequence). This CDR3 has 14 residues. This chain's CDR3 is CASSPPTTGPEQFF. The CDR3 DNA is TGTGCCAGCAGCCCCCCGACGACAGGTCCCGAGCAGTTCTTC.

This clonotype was counted a single time. The rearrangement joins TRBV7-7 to TRBJ2-5; 8 positions match TRBD1. V shed 2 bases and J 4 bases; nucleotides not matched to a gene: 6. Germline V gene sequence: CDR1 SSHAT, CDR2 FNYEAQ (reference sequence). The CDR3 is 15 residues long. CDR3 protein: CASSLFGQGGETQYF. The CDR3 coding sequence is TGTGCCAGCAGCTTATTCGGACAGGGAGGAGAGACCCAGTACTTC.

The chain employs TRBV2 and TRBJ2-5; D perhaps matches TRBD2 (5 bases). The CDR3 covers 14 residues. Trimming stripped 5 bases from V and 3 bases from J, with 13 bases between. CDR1 is SNHLY, CDR2 FYNNEI, per germline. The CDR3 loop is CASSLGSVKETQYF. Written as DNA, the CDR3 is TGTGCCAGCAGTTTAGGGAGCGTCAAAGAGACCCAGTACTTC.

The chain employs TRBV12-3 or TRBV12-4 and TRBJ2-2; D is undetermined. The CDR3 runs 16 residues. V lost 2 bases and J lost 1, with 11 bases in between. The CDR3 loop reads CASSLNPHRNTGELFF. DNA of the CDR3: TGTGCCAGCAGTTTAAACCCCCACAGGAACACCGGGGAGCTGTTTTTT.

J is TRBJ1-1 and V is TRBV18; D is ambiguous. Between the trimmed V and J ends, which lost 3 bases and 4 bases, there was a span of 15 bases. CDR1 KGHSH and CDR2 LQKENI come from the germline V gene. The CDR3 spans 15 residues. CDR3 sequence: CASSPDEAVGTEAFF. DNA for the CDR3: TGTGCCAGCTCACCCGATGAGGCGGTCGGCACTGAAGCTTTCTTT.